The 10 T cell receptor beta chains in this list originate from one sample, sequenced in a study of type 1 regulatory T cells. TCRdb passed the reads through MiXCR, listing each CDR3 protein once. The table records fewer than 30,000 distinct CDR3 sequences, 55% to 75% of them present only once. No antigen has been assigned to these receptors. The sample consisted of cultured T cells, either the whole culture or a sorted T cell fraction (not recorded which). The sample's subset: Tr1-enriched cell product generated in vitro against host alloantigens. These TCRs come from a human donor in good health.

The gene calls are TRBV7-2 and TRBJ2-2; 8 nucleotides align to TRBD1. The trim removed 5 bases at V and 1 base at J, leaving 3 bases unmatched. This CDR3 spans 15 amino acids. Germline values: CDR1 SGHTA, CDR2 FQGNSA. CDR3: CASSPDRVNTGELFF. The CDR3 DNA follows: TGTGCCAGCAGCCCGGACAGGGTGAACACCGGGGAGCTGTTTTTT.

The chain uses TRBV7-9 and TRBJ2-2, with D uncertain. The germline gives CDR1 SEHNR, CDR2 FQNEAQ (reference sequence). This CDR3 has 15 residues. V lost 1 base to trimming and J lost 4 bases, with 10 bases between them. The CDR3 nucleotides are TGTGCCAGCAGCTTAGGGACCGAACTCACCGGGGAGCTGTTTTTT. It is translated as CASSLGTELTGELFF.

The chain couples TRBV20-1 to TRBJ1-1; D is ambiguous. V dropped 3 bases and J dropped 10 bases, with 24 bases sitting between them. Germline-derived CDR1 and CDR2 are DFQATT and SNEGSKA (reference sequence). This CDR3 is 15 amino acids long. The CDR3 protein is CSARVDGQPRVGAFF. The CDR3 DNA follows: TGCAGTGCTAGGGTAGACGGCCAACCACGGGTCGGAGCTTTCTTT.

The chain is built from TRBV6-2 or TRBV6-3 and TRBJ2-7; D ambiguous. This CDR3 is built from 13 residues. Deletions cut 7 bases from V and 0 bases from J, with 10 bases between. CDR1 and CDR2 from the germline V gene are MNHEY and SVGEGT. The CDR3 reads CASTDGYSYEQYF. In DNA form, the CDR3 reads TGTGCCAGCACTGATGGCTACTCCTACGAGCAGTACTTC.

V and J are TRBV6-2 or TRBV6-3 and TRBJ2-6; the D gene is possibly TRBD1 (5 bases). This CDR3 region has 15 residues. Germline V gene sequence: CDR1 MNHEY, CDR2 SVGEGT. Trimming removed 6 bases from V and 2 bases from J, with 11 bases in between. Here the CDR3 reads CASSSQGTGANVLTF. The DNA of the CDR3 is TGTGCCAGCAGCTCTCAGGGAACTGGGGCCAACGTCCTGACTTTC.

This clonotype was found once. This rearrangement joins TRBV12-3 or TRBV12-4 to TRBJ2-7; 9 bases are shared with TRBD2. The J segment lost 1 base and the V segment lost 5 bases, leaving 9 bases of the junction unmatched. The CDR3 loop spans 16 amino acids. The CDR3 reads CASSLLSGGKSYEQYF. The CDR3 nucleotides read TGTGCCAGCAGTCTTCTTAGCGGGGGAAAATCCTACGAGCAGTACTTC.

Regarding this clonotype: The junction does not match germline at one end; this may be a read error. The J gene is TRBJ1-2, the V gene TRBV10-2; 7 bases are a match to TRBD1. Germline CDR1 WSHSY, CDR2 SAAADI. CDR3 length: 15 residues. Here the CDR3 reads CASRTPGQHNYGYTF. In DNA, the CDR3 is TGCGCGAGCAGGACCCCGGGACAGCACAACTATGGCTACACCTTC.

This chain joins TRBV27 and TRBJ1-1; 7 bases are a match to TRBD1. Trimming removed 5 bases from V and 4 bases from J; junction bases left unmatched: 10. In germline, CDR1 is MNHEY, CDR2 SMNVEV (reference sequence). The CDR3 totals 15 residues. CDR3 in amino acids: CASSPPPWTGTEAFF. The CDR3 DNA is TGTGCCAGCAGTCCACCCCCCTGGACAGGCACTGAAGCTTTCTTT.

This CDR3 reads CAGFRGRNTEAFF. DNA for the CDR3: TGTGCCGGATTCAGGGGCCGCAACACTGAAGCTTTCTTT. This chain links TRBV7-9 with TRBJ1-1; weak D call: TRBD1 (6 bases). The germline V gene encodes CDR1 SEHNR and CDR2 FQNEAQ (reference sequence). Between the trimmed V and J ends, which lost 11 bases and 2 bases, there was a span of 15 bases. The CDR3 runs to 13 residues.

V is TRBV7-2 and J is TRBJ1-2; D remains ambiguous. V shed 4 bases and J shed 4 bases, with 19 bases lying between them. Germline CDR1 SGHTA, CDR2 FQGNSA. CDR3 length: 16 amino acids. The DNA for the CDR3 is TGTGCCAGCAGCTCAGACATTTGGTCGGGCCTCTATGGCTACACCTTC. Its protein product is CASSSDIWSGLYGYTF.